This is a list of T cell receptor beta chains from one sample in a study of chemoradiotherapy in HPV16-positive cancers. TCRdb's table, derived via immunoSEQ multiplex PCR, lists solely in-frame clones and lacks some. This table has roughly 34,000 clones, about 85% appearing once. The source material was blood, sampled from a patient who underwent chemoradiotherapy. The origin of the receptors is a human donor with HPV-associated anogenital cancer. Each CDR3 is given with its conserved first and last residue. A D gene is named only where the DNA matches it firmly. Rows may omit the clone size; those that give it use once, few, many or a size class.

j_call,d_call,v_call,clone_size,cdr3_aa,cdr3_nt
TRBJ2-3,NA,TRBV7-7,NA,CASSPGTITDTQYF,TGTGCCAGCAGCCCCGGGACAATCACAGATACGCAGTATTTT
TRBJ2-1,NA,TRBV11-2,NA,CASRLGSYNEQFF,TGTGCCAGCAGGTTGGGCTCCTACAATGAGCAGTTCTTC
TRBJ1-3,NA,TRBV10-2,NA,CASSEASGNTIYF,TGCGCCAGCAGTGAAGCCTCTGGAAACACCATATATTTT
TRBJ2-3,TRBD1,TRBV4-2,NA,CASSQGQGPDTQYF,TGTGCCAGCAGCCAAGGACAGGGCCCAGATACGCAGTATTTT
TRBJ2-1,NA,TRBV7-9,NA,CASSFLQGLSSYNEQFF,TGTGCCAGCAGCTTTTTACAGGGCCTAAGCTCCTACAATGAGCAGTTCTTC
TRBJ1-4,NA,TRBV5-1,NA,CASSAGQLKNEKLFF,TGCGCCAGCAGCGCCGGACAGCTTAAAAATGAAAAACTGTTTTTT
TRBJ1-6,TRBD1,TRBV5-4,NA,CASSVDTGGFSPLHF,TGTGCCAGCAGCGTTGATACAGGGGGCTTTTCACCCCTCCACTTT
TRBJ1-4,NA,TRBV6-5,NA,CASSLGPRNEKLFF,TGTGCCAGCAGTTTAGGACCGCGCAATGAAAAACTGTTTTTT
TRBJ1-1,NA,TRBV5-1,NA,CASSLAGNDEAFF,TGCGCCAGCAGCTTGGCTGGGAACGATGAAGCTTTCTTT
TRBJ1-3,NA,TRBV6-5,once,CASGGFRSGNTIYF,TGTGCCAGCGGAGGGTTTCGCTCTGGAAACACCATATATTTT
TRBJ2-3,TRBD1,TRBV10-1,NA,CARRTGTGRNTQYF,TGCGCCAGACGGACCGGGACAGGACGGAATACGCAGTATTTT
TRBJ2-7,NA,TRBV6-1,NA,CASSSVRSREQYF,TGTGCCAGCAGCAGCGTGAGGTCGAGAGAGCAGTACTTC
TRBJ1-1,NA,TRBV7-6,NA,CASSSGAGTEAFF,TGTGCCAGCAGCTCTGGGGCGGGCACTGAAGCTTTCTTT
TRBJ1-2,NA,TRBV18,NA,CASSPAGQNSAYHYGYTF,TGTGCCAGCTCACCTGCCGGACAGAATTCAGCCTATCACTATGGCTACACCTTC
TRBJ1-4,TRBD1,TRBV5-5,NA,CASSPFGSGGGEKLFF,TGTGCCAGCAGCCCCTTCGGGTCAGGGGGGGGTGAAAAACTGTTTTTT
TRBJ2-7,NA,TRBV11-3,NA,CASSSGSYEQYF,TGTGCCAGCAGCTCAGGGTCCTACGAGCAGTACTTC
TRBJ1-1,NA,TRBV7-2,NA,CASSLSAGNTEAFF,TGTGCCAGCAGCCTTAGTGCTGGGAACACTGAAGCTTTCTTT
TRBJ2-5,TRBD1,TRBV4-1,NA,CASSQTRTGVQETQYF,TGCGCCAGCAGCCAAACGAGGACAGGAGTACAAGAGACCCAGTACTTC
TRBJ2-1,TRBD2,TRBV2,NA,CASSGWTSGGYNEQFF,TGTGCCAGCAGTGGGTGGACTAGCGGGGGCTACAATGAGCAGTTCTTC
TRBJ2-1,NA,TRBV5-4,NA,CASSLDYYNEQFF,TGTGCCAGCAGCTTGGACTATTACAATGAGCAGTTCTTC
TRBJ2-7,TRBD2,TRBV6-5,NA,CASSSPSGAGYEQYF,TGTGCCAGCAGTTCCCCTAGCGGGGCTGGCTACGAGCAGTACTTC
TRBJ2-4,TRBD2,TRBV5-1,NA,CASSPQWRGGLENIQYF,TGCGCCAGCAGCCCCCAGTGGCGGGGGGGCCTGGAAAACATTCAGTACTTC
TRBJ2-6,NA,TRBV12-5,NA,CASGFSTGSGANVLTF,TGTGCTAGTGGTTTTTCCACAGGGTCGGGGGCCAACGTCCTGACTTTC
TRBJ2-7,TRBD1,TRBV9,NA,CASSASTGTGGEQYF,TGTGCCAGCAGCGCAAGTACCGGGACAGGGGGAGAGCAGTACTTC
TRBJ2-7,NA,TRBV7-9,once,CASSPGSERCDF,TGTGCCAGCAGCCCAGGGTCAGAGCGATGTGACTTC
TRBJ1-3,NA,TRBV6-6,NA,CATTTGANSGNTIYF,TGTGCCACAACGACAGGCGCTAACTCTGGAAACACCATATATTTT
TRBJ1-2,TRBD1,TRBV2,NA,CASSYTTGGGYGYTF,TGTGCCAGCAGCTACACGACAGGGGGCGGCTATGGCTACACCTTC
TRBJ2-7,TRBD1,TRBV6-1,NA,CASSAGTGGRNEQYF,TGTGCCAGCAGTGCCGGGACAGGGGGAAGGAACGAGCAGTACTTC
TRBJ2-1,NA,TRBV7-6,NA,CASSLVFSGTSYNEQFF,TGTGCCAGCAGCTTAGTTTTTTCCGGGACGAGCTACAATGAGCAGTTCTTC
TRBJ2-3,TRBD1,TRBV6-5,NA,CASSYRDRTDTQYF,TGTGCCAGCAGTTACCGGGACAGGACAGATACGCAGTATTTT
TRBJ1-6,NA,TRBV4-3,NA,CASSQLWQAVDSPLHF,TGCGCCAGCAGCCAACTATGGCAGGCCGTTGATTCACCCCTCCACTTT
TRBJ1-1,NA,TRBV12-5,NA,CASGLSPIEAFF,TGTGCTAGTGGTTTGAGCCCGATTGAAGCTTTCTTT
TRBJ2-7,TRBD2,TRBV5-1,NA,CASSPLGGGTSRHEQYF,TGCGCCAGCAGCCCCCTAGGCGGGGGGACTAGCCGGCACGAGCAGTACTTC
TRBJ1-4,NA,TRBV4-2,NA,CASSQADNPNEKLFF,TGTGCCAGCAGCCAAGCGGACAATCCTAATGAAAAACTGTTTTTT
TRBJ2-6,NA,TRBV18,NA,CASSPDSGANVLTF,TGTGCCAGCTCACCGGACAGTGGGGCCAACGTCCTGACTTTC
TRBJ1-2,NA,TRBV5-1,few,CASSPGDSTGDYGYTF,TGCGCCAGCAGCCCCGGGGACTCCACTGGTGACTATGGCTACACCTTC
TRBJ1-2,NA,TRBV15,few,CATRAQGGYGYTF,TGTGCCACTAGAGCACAGGGAGGCTATGGCTACACCTTC
TRBJ1-1,NA,TRBV19,NA,CASSMRFGHTAFF,TGTGCCAGTAGTATGAGGTTCGGGCACACAGCTTTCTTT
TRBJ2-3,TRBD2,TRBV2,NA,CASSEAELAGATDTQYF,TGTGCCAGCAGTGAAGCGGAACTAGCGGGGGCCACAGATACGCAGTATTTT
TRBJ1-4,NA,TRBV9,few,CASSESHRATNEKLFF,TGTGCCAGCAGCGAGAGCCACAGGGCAACTAATGAAAAACTGTTTTTT
TRBJ2-7,NA,TRBV6-1,NA,CASSSRRDSYEQYF,TGTGCCAGCAGTAGTCGACGTGACAGCTACGAGCAGTACTTC
TRBJ1-3,NA,TRBV6-5,NA,CASSYSGESSGNTIYF,TGTGCCAGCAGTTACAGTGGGGAATCCTCTGGAAACACCATATATTTT
TRBJ1-6,NA,TRBV10-3,NA,CAASLDGDRGSPLHF,TGTGCCGCCTCCCTGGATGGGGATCGGGGTTCACCCCTCCACTTT
TRBJ1-6,NA,TRBV18,NA,CASSRGLGDSPLHF,TGTGCCAGCTCTCGGGGTTTAGGGGATTCACCCCTCCACTTT
TRBJ2-1,TRBD1,TRBV5-1,NA,CASNTGTGGLNEQFF,TGCGCCAGCAACACCGGGACAGGGGGCCTAAATGAGCAGTTCTTC
TRBJ1-5,NA,TRBV27,NA,CASSQDPGRPQHF,TGTGCCAGCAGCCAGGACCCTGGGAGGCCCCAGCATTTT
TRBJ2-3,NA,TRBV2,NA,CASTFGGGTDTQYF,TGTGCCAGCACCTTCGGGGGAGGCACAGATACGCAGTATTTT
TRBJ2-2,NA,TRBV19,NA,CASSMVKGTGELFF,TGTGCCAGTAGTATGGTGAAGGGGACCGGGGAGCTGTTTTTT
TRBJ2-7,NA,TRBV6-5,NA,CASTPLGGNYEQYF,TGTGCCAGCACCCCTCTGGGTGGGAACTACGAGCAGTACTTC
TRBJ1-2,NA,TRBV19,NA,CASSIRNLDGTYGYTF,TGTGCCAGTAGTATCAGAAATCTCGACGGAACCTATGGCTACACCTTC
TRBJ2-7,TRBD2,TRBV19,few,CASRRSGGSSYEQYF,TGTGCCAGTCGAAGGAGCGGGGGAAGCTCCTACGAGCAGTACTTC
TRBJ1-1,NA,TRBV7-9,NA,CASSPFSGGLTEAFF,TGTGCCAGCAGCCCCTTTTCTGGGGGGCTGACTGAAGCTTTCTTT
TRBJ2-2,NA,TRBV2,NA,CASSDTWQPNTGELFF,TGTGCCAGCAGTGATACGTGGCAACCGAACACCGGGGAGCTGTTTTTT
TRBJ2-5,NA,TRBV7-2,NA,CASSPSGAQETQYF,TGTGCCAGCAGCCCCAGCGGTGCTCAAGAGACCCAGTACTTC
TRBJ2-3,NA,TRBV19,NA,CASKGGRAHTDTQYF,TGTGCCAGTAAAGGTGGCAGGGCCCACACAGATACGCAGTATTTT
TRBJ1-1,NA,TRBV7-2,NA,CASSLTTDTEAFF,TGTGCCAGCAGCTTAACAACAGACACTGAAGCTTTCTTT
TRBJ2-4,NA,TRBV18,NA,CASSPGTFTKNIQYF,TGTGCCAGCTCACCAGGGACGTTCACCAAAAACATTCAGTACTTC
TRBJ2-7,NA,TRBV20-1,NA,CSASLAGEQYF,TGCAGTGCTAGTTTGGCGGGTGAGCAGTACTTC